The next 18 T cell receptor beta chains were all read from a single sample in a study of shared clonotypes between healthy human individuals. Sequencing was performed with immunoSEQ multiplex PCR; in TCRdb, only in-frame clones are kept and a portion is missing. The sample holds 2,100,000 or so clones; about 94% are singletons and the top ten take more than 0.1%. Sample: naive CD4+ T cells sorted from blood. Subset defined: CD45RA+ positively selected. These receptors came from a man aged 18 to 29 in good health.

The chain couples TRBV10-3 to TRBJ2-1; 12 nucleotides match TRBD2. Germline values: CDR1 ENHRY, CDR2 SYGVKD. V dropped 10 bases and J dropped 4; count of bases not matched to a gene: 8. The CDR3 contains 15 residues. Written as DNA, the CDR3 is TGTGCCACCCCCCTTACTAGCGGGAGGTACAATGAGCAGTTCTTC. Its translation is CATPLTSGRYNEQFF.

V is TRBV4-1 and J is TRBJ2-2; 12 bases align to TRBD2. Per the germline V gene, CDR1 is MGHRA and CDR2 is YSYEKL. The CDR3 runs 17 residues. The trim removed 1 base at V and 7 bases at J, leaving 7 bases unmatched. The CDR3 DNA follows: TGCGCCAGCAGCCAAGCACTAGCGGGAGGACCCGTCGGGGAGCTGTTTTTT. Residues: CASSQALAGGPVGELFF.

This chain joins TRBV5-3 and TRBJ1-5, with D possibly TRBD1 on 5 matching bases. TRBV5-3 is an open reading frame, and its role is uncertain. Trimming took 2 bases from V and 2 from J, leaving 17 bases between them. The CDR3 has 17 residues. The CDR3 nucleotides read TGTGCCAGAAGCTTAGGACACCTTATGCGGCGCAATCAGCCCCAGCATTTT. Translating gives CARSLGHLMRRNQPQHF.

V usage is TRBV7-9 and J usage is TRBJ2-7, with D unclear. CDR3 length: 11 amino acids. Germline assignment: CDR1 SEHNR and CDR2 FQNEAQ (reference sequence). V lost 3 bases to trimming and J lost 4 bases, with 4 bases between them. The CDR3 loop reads CASSLQYEQYF. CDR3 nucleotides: TGTGCCAGCAGCTTGCAGTACGAGCAGTACTTC.

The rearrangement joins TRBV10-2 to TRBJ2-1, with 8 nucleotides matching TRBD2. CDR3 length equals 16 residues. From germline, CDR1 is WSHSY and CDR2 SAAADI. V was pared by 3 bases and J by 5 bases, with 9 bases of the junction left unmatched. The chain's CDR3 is CASSDGLANVHNEQFF. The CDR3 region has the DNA TGCGCCAGCAGTGATGGACTAGCAAACGTTCACAATGAGCAGTTCTTC.

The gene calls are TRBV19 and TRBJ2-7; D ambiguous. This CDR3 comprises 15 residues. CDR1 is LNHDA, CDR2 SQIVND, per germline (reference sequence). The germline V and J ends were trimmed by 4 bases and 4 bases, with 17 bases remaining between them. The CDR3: CASSTLPGSRYEQYF. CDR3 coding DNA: TGTGCCAGTAGTACCCTACCCGGGTCTCGATACGAGCAGTACTTC. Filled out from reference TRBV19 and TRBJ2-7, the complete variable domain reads DGGITQSPKYLFRKEGQNVTLSCEQNLNHDAMYWYRQDPGQGLRLIYYSQIVNDFQKGDIAEGYSVSREKKESFPLTVTSAQKNPTAFYLCASSTLPGSRYEQYFGPGTRLTVT.

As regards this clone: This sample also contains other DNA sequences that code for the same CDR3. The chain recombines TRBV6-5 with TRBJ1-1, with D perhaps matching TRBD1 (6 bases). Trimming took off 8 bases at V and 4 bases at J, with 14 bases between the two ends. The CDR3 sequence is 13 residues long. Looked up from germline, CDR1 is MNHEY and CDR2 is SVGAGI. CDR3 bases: TGTGCCAGCCGAGGGGGAGGAGGCACTGAAGCTTTCTTT. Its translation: CASRGGGGTEAFF.

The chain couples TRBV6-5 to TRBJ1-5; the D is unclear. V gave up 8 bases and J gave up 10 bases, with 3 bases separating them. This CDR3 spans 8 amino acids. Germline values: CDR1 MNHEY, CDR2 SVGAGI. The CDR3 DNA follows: TGTGCCAGCTTTCCCCAGCATTTT. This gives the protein CASFPQHF.

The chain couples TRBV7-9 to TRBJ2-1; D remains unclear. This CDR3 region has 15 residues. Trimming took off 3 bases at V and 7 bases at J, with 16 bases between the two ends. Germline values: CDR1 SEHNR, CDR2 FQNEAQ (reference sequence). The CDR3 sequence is CASSFPVIRTNEQFF. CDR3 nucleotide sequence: TGTGCCAGCAGCTTCCCCGTTATCCGAACGAATGAGCAGTTCTTC.

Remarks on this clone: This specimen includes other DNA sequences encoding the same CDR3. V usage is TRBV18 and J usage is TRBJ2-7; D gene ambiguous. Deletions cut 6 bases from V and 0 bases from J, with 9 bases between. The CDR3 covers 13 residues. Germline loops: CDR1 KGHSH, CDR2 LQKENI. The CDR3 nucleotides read TGTGCCAGCTCTCCGGGCATCTCCTACGAGCAGTACTTC. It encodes CASSPGISYEQYF.

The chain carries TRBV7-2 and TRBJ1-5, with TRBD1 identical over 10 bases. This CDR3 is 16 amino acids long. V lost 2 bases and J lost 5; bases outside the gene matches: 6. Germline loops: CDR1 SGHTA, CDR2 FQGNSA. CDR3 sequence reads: CASSLSGQGGYQPQHF. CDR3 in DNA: TGTGCCAGCAGCTTATCCGGACAGGGGGGATATCAGCCCCAGCATTTT.

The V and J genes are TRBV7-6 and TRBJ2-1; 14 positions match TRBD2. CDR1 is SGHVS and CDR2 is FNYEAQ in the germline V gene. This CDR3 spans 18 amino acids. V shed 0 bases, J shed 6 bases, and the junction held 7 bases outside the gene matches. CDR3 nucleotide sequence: TGTGCCAGCAGCTTAGCGGGGACTAGCGGGAGATCCCCCAATGAGCAGTTCTTC. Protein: CASSLAGTSGRSPNEQFF.

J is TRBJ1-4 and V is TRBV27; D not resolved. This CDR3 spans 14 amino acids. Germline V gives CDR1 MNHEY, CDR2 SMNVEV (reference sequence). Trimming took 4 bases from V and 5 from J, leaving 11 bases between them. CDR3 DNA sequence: TGTGCCAGCAGTTGGAGGATGGCGAATGAAAAACTGTTTTTT. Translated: CASSWRMANEKLFF.

The CDR3 DNA is TGCGCCAGCAGCTGGGGAGCAGGGGAAGGTGATGGCTACACCTTC. Its protein product is CASSWGAGEGDGYTF. The genes are TRBV5-1 and TRBJ1-2; possibly TRBD1 for D (6 bases). The CDR3 consists of 15 residues. Germline lookup yields CDR1 SGHRS and CDR2 YFSETQ. Trimming stripped 3 bases from V and 6 bases from J, with 18 bases between.

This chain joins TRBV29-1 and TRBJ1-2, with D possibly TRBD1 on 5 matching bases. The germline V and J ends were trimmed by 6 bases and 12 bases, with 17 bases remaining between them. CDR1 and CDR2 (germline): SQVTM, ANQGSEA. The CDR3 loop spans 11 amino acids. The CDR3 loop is CSVYAGGIDTF. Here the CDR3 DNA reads TGCAGCGTCTATGCGGGGGGGATAGACACCTTC.

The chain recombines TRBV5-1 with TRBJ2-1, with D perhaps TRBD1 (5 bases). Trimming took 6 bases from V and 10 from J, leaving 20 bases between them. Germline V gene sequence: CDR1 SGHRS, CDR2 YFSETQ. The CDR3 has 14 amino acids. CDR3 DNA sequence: TGCGCCAGCACCGTAACTACAGGTAAAGGCGAGCAGTTCTTC. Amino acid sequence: CASTVTTGKGEQFF.

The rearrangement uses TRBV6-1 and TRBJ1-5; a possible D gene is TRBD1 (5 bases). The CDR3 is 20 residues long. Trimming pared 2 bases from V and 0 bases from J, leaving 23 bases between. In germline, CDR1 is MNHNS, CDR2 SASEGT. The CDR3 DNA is TGTGCCAGCAGTGAACTACCGATCATCCCCGGGACGGTTAGCAATCAGCCCCAGCATTTT. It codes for CASSELPIIPGTVSNQPQHF.

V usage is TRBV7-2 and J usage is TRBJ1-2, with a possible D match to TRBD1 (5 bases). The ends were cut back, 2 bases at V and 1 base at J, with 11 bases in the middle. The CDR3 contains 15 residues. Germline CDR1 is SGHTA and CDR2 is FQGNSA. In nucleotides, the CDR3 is TGTGCCAGCAGCTTAACAGGCCCCCTTAACTATGGCTACACCTTC. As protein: CASSLTGPLNYGYTF. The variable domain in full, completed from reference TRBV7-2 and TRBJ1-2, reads GAGVSQSPSNKVTEKGKDVELRCDPISGHTALYWYRQSLGQGLEFLIYFQGNSAPDKSGLPSDRFSAERTGGSVSTLTIQRTQQEDSAVYLCASSLTGPLNYGYTFGSGTRLTVV.